This record covers a single T cell receptor (beta chain). This clonotype came up many times. What antigen it recognizes has not been identified. No qualities accompany the bases; no much larger clone lies one base away. This sample was taken from a study of early T cells in non-severe SARS-CoV-2 infection (dated by TCRdb to the early 2020s). Regarding the complete study: Because TCR sequencing was done on bulk RNA from unsorted whole blood, the alpha and beta chains could not be paired.

For this chain, trimming is 4 bases at the V end and 2 bases at the J end, and the number of junction bases without a gene match is 4. The CDR1 and CDR2 encoded by the germline V gene (reference sequence) are PRHDT and FYEKMQ. Taken from cysteine to phenylalanine, the CDR3 has 16 residues. CDR3 DNA is the only sequence kept; it has 48 bases, read in frame from the first base. Library generation was performed with 5' RACE. TCRdb records NextSeq 500 as the sequencer. To correct for sequencing error and PCR bias, the TCR library protocol tagged individual cDNA molecules with unique molecular identifiers. Both TCR alpha and beta chains were sequenced, and tight co-correlation was observed between alpha and beta sequence abundances in each sample. In the paper's pipeline: Decombinator V4 was used to annotate the V gene, J gene and CDR3 of the TCR sequences. TCRs were defined as expanded if a significant change between any two time points was detected under a Poisson model with p below 0.0001. TCR abundances were normalised to the total number of TCRs sequenced per sample and were expressed as counts per million. TRAV1-2 paired with TRAJ12, TRAJ20 or TRAJ33 defined MAIT TCRs, while TRAV10 paired with TRAJ18 defined iNKT TCRs. A search of VDJdb, accessed on 1 November 2021, was run for TCRs annotated to CMV, EBV and SARS-CoV-2, with TCRs annotated for multiple antigens excluded. TCRdb reprocessed the public reads (quality trimming at Q25 with fastp, clone calling with MiXCR) and kept in-frame beta chains. Rows with a matching CDR3 protein are joined into one entry that keeps the most common DNA and genes. The V and J calls and clone size are TCRdb's, not the authors'. This sample lists tens of thousands of distinct CDR3 sequences; approximately 6% were detected once. Roughly 6.9% of the sample is held by the ten biggest clonotypes.

Here is what the overall study found, with its caveats: VDJdb matching was skewed toward anti-spike CD8 responses and likely underestimated virus-specific expansions, missing private and CD4 specificities.

The study was a case-control design nested within a healthcare worker cohort in London, UK, with weekly nasopharyngeal swab PCR tests and blood sampling. Healthcare workers were enrolled in the week of the UK lockdown, from 23 to 31 March 2020, and were followed every week for up to roughly 16 weeks. The chain is made from TRBV13 and TRBJ2-7; 14 of the junction bases match TRBD2. The sequences come from whole blood, collected at baseline. The clonotype comes from an adult who was a healthcare worker with PCR-confirmed SARS-CoV-2 infection or an uninfected control (not recorded which). The CDR3 sequence is CASSSRLAGGPYEQYF. The nucleotides read TGTGCCAGCAGCTCGAGACTAGCGGGAGGGCCCTACGAGCAGTACTTC.